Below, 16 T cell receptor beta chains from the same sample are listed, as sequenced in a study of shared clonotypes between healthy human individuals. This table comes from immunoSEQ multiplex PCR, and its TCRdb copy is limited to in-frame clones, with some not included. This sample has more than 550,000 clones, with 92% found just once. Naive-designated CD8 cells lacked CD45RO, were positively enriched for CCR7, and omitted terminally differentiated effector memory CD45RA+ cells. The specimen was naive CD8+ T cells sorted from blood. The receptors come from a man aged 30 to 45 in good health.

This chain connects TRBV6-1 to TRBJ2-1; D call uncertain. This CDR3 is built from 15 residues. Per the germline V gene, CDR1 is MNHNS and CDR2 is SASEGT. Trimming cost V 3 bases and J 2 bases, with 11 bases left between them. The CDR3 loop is CASSDSVVPYNEQFF. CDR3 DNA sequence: TGTGCCAGCAGTGATTCGGTAGTTCCCTACAATGAGCAGTTCTTC.

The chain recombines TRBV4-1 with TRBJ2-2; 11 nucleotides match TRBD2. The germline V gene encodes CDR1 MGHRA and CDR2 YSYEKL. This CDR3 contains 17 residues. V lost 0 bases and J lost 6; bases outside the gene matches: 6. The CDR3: CASSQDLAGGRAGELFF. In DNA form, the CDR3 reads TGCGCCAGCAGCCAAGATCTAGCGGGAGGCCGCGCCGGGGAGCTGTTTTTT.

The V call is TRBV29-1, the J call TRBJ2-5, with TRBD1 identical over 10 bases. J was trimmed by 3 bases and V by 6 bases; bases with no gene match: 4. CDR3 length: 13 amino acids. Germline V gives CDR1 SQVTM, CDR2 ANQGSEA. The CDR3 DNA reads TGCAGCGTAGCCGGGACAGGGGAAGAGACCCAGTACTTC. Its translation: CSVAGTGEETQYF.

The CDR3 is CASSLDGRHSYNEQFF. The CDR3 bases are TGTGCCAGCAGCTTAGATGGGAGGCACTCCTACAATGAGCAGTTCTTC. This sequence joins TRBV7-3 and TRBJ2-1; maybe TRBD2 (6 bases). Germline V gives CDR1 SGHTA, CDR2 FQGTGA. CDR3 size: 16 residues. Trimming stripped 2 bases from V and 0 bases from J, with 11 bases between.

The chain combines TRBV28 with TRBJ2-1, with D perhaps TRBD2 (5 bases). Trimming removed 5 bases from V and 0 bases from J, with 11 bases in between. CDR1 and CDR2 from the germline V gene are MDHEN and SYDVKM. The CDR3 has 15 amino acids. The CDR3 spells CASSLITSSYNEQFF. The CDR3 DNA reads TGTGCCAGCAGTCTAATTACTAGCTCCTACAATGAGCAGTTCTTC.

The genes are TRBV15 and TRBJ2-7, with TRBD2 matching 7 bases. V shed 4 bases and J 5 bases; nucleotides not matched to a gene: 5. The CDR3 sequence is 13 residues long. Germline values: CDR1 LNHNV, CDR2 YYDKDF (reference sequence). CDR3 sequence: CATSTGAGNEQYF. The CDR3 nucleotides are TGTGCCACCAGCACCGGAGCGGGAAACGAGCAGTACTTC.

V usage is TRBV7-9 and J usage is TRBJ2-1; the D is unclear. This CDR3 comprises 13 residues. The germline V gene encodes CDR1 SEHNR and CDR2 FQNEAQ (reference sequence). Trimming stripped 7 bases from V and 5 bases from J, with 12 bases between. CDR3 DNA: TGTGCCAGCACCCTGGGTGGCGACAATGAGCAGTTCTTC. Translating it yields CASTLGGDNEQFF.

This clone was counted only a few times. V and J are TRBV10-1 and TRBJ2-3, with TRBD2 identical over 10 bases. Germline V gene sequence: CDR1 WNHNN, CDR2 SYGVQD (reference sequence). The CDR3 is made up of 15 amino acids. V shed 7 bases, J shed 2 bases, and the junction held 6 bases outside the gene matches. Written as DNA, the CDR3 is TGCGCCAGCAACCCGGGGACTAGCGACACAGATACGCAGTATTTT. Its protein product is CASNPGTSDTDTQYF.

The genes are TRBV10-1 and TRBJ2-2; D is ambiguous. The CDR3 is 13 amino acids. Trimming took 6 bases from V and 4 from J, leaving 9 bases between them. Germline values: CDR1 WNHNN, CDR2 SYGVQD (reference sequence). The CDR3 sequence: CASRGPGTGELFF. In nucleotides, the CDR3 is TGCGCCAGCAGGGGCCCCGGCACCGGGGAGCTGTTTTTT.

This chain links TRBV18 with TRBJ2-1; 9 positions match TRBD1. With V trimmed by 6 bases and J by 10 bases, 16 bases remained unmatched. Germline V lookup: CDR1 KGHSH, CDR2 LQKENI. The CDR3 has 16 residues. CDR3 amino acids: CASSRSGTGKGSEQFF. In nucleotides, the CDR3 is TGTGCCAGCTCCCGCTCCGGGACAGGGAAAGGCTCGGAGCAGTTCTTC.

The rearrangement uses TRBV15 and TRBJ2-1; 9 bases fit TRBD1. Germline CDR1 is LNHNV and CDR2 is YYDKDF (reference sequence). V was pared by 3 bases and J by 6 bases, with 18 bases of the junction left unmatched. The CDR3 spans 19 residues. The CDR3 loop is CATSSTGQGKVLIFNEQFF. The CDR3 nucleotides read TGTGCCACCAGCAGTACCGGACAGGGGAAAGTACTGATATTCAATGAGCAGTTCTTC.

This CDR3 reads CASSPAGGELFF. The CDR3 bases are TGTGCCAGCAGCCCCGCCGGGGGGGAGCTGTTTTTT. This sequence joins TRBV5-6 and TRBJ2-2; D unresolved. Germline-derived CDR1 and CDR2 are SGHDT and YYEEEE. Between the trimmed V and J ends, which lost 4 bases and 8 bases, there was a span of 9 bases. The length of the CDR3 is 12 residues.

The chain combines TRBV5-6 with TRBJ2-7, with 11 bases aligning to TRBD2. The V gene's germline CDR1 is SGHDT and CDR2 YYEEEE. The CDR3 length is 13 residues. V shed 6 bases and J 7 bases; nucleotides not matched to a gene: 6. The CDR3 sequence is CASTTSGIGEQYF. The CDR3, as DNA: TGTGCCAGCACGACTAGCGGGATCGGAGAGCAGTACTTC.

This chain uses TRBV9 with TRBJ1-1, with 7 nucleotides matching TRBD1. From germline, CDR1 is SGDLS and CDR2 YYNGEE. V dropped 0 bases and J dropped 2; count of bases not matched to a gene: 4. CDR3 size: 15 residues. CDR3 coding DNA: TGTGCCAGCAGCGTAGGGACAGGAAGAAACACTGAAGCTTTCTTT. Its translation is CASSVGTGRNTEAFF.

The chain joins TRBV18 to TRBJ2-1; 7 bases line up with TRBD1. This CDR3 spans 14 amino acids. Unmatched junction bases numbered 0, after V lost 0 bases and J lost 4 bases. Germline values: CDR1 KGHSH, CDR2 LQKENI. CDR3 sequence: CASSPPQGYNEQFF. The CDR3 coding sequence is TGTGCCAGCTCACCACCACAGGGGTACAATGAGCAGTTCTTC. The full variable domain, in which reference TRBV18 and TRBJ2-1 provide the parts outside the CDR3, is NAGVMQNPRHLVRRRGQEARLRCSPMKGHSHVYWYRQLPEEGLKFMVYLQKENIIDESGMPKERFSAEFPKEGPSILRIQQVVRGDSAAYFCASSPPQGYNEQFFGPGTRLTVL.

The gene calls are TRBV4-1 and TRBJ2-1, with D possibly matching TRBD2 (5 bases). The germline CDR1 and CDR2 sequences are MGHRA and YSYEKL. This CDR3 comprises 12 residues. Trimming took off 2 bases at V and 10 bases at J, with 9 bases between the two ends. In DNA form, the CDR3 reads TGCGCCAGCAGCCAAAGGACTGCGGAGCAGTTCTTC. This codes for CASSQRTAEQFF.